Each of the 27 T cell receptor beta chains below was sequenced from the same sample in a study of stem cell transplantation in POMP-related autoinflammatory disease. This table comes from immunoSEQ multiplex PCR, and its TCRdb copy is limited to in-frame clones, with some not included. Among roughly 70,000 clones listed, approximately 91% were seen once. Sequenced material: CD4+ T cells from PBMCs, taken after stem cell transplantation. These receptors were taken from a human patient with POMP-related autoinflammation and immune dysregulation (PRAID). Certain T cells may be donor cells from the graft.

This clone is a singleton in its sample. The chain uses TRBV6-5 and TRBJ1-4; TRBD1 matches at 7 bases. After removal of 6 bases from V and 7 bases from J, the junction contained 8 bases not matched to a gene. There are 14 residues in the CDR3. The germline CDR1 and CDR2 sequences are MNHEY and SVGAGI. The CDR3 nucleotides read TGTGCCAGCAGCCGACAGGGAGAGGCTGAAAAACTGTTTTTT. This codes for CASSRQGEAEKLFF.

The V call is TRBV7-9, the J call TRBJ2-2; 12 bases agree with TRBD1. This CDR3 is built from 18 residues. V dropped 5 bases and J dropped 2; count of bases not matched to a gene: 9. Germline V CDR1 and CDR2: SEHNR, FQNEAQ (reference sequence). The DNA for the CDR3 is TGTGCCAGCAGCCCTAGGGACAGGGGGCTTTACAACACCGGGGAGCTGTTTTTT. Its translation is CASSPRDRGLYNTGELFF.

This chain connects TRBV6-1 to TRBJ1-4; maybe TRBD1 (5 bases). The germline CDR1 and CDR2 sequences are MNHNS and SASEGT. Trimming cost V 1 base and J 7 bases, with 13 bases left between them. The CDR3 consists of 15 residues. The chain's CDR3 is CASSEGVGVTEKLFF. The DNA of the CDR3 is TGTGCCAGCAGTGAAGGAGTAGGGGTAACTGAAAAACTGTTTTTT.

CDR3 nucleotide sequence: TGTGCCAGCAGCTTAACGCGGGACACCACCTACGAGCAGTACTTC. Amino acids: CASSLTRDTTYEQYF. The rearrangement uses TRBV7-9 and TRBJ2-7; D tentatively reads TRBD1 or TRBD2 (6 bases each). Trimming took off 2 bases at V and 2 bases at J, with 13 bases between the two ends. The CDR3 consists of 15 residues. CDR1 SEHNR and CDR2 FQNEAQ come from the germline V gene (reference sequence). Together with reference TRBV7-9 and TRBJ2-7, the CDR3 gives the full variable domain: DTGVSQNPRHKITKRGQNVTFRCDPISEHNRLYWYRQTLGQGPEFLTYFQNEAQLEKSRLLSDRFSAERPKGSFSTLEIQRTEQGDSAMYLCASSLTRDTTYEQYFGPGTRLTVT.

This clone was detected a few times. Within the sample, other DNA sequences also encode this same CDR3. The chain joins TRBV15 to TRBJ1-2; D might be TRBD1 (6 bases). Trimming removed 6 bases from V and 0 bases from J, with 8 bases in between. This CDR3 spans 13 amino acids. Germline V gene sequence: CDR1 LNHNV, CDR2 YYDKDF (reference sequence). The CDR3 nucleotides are TGTGCCACCAGGGGGGCACCTAACTATGGCTACACCTTC. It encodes CATRGAPNYGYTF.

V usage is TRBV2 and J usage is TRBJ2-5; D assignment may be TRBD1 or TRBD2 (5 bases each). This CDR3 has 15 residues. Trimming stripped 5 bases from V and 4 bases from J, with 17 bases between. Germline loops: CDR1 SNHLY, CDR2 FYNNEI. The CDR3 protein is CASSLGRGARETQYF. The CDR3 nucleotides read TGTGCCAGCAGTTTGGGACGAGGGGCGCGAGAGACCCAGTACTTC. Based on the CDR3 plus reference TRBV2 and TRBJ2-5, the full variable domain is EPEVTQTPSHQVTQMGQEVILRCVPISNHLYFYWYRQILGQKVEFLVSFYNNEISEKSEIFDDQFSVERPDGSNFTLKIRSTKLEDSAMYFCASSLGRGARETQYFGPGTRLLVL.

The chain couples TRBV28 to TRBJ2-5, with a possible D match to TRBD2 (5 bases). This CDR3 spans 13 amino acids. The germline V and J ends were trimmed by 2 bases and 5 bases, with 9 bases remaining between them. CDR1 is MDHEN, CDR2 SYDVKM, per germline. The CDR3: CASSLVGGETQYF. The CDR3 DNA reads TGTGCCAGCAGTTTAGTAGGCGGGGAGACCCAGTACTTC.

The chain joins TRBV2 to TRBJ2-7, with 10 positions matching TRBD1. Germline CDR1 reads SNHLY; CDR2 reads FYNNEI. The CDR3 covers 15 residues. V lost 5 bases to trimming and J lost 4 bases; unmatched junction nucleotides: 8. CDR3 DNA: TGTGCCAGCAGTACTAACGGACAGGGGGGATACGAGCAGTACTTC. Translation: CASSTNGQGGYEQYF.

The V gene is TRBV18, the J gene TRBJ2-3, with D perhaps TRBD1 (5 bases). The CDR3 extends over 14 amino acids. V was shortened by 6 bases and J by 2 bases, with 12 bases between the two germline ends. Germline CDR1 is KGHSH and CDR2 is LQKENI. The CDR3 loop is CASSDDSNTDTQYF. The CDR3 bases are TGTGCCAGCTCGGACGACAGTAACACAGATACGCAGTATTTT.

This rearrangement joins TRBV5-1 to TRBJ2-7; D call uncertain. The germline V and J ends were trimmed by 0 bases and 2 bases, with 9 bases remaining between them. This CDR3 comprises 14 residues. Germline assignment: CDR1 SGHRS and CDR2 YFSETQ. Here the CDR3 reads CASSLGWGTYEQYF. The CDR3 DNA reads TGCGCCAGCAGCTTGGGTTGGGGAACCTACGAGCAGTACTTC.

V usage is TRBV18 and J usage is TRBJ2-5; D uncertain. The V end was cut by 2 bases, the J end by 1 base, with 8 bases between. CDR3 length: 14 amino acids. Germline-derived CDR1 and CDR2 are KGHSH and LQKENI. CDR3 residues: CASSPVHFQETQYF. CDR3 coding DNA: TGTGCCAGCTCACCAGTACATTTCCAAGAGACCCAGTACTTC.

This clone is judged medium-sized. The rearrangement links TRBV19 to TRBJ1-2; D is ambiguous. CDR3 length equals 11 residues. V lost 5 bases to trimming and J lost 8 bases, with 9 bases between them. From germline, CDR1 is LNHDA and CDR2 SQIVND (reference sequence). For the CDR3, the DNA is TGTGCCAGTAGTGACGGCAGAGGCTACACCTTC. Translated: CASSDGRGYTF.

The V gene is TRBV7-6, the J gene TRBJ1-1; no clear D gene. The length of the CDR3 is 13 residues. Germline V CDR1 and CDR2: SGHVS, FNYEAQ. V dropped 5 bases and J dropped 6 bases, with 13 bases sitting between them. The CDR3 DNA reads TGTGCCAGCAGCCCTATAATCAACGCTGAAGCTTTCTTT. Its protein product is CASSPIINAEAFF.

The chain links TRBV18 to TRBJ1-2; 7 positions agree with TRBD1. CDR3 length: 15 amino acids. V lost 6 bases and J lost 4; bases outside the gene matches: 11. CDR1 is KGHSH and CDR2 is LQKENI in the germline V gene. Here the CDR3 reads CASSQETGLTYGYTF. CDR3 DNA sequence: TGTGCCAGCTCTCAAGAGACAGGGCTTACCTATGGCTACACCTTC.

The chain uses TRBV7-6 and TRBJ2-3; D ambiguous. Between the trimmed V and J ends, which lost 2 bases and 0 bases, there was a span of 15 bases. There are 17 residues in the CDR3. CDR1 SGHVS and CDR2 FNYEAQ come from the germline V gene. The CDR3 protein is CASSLPIRPVSTDTQYF. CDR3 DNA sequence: TGTGCCAGCAGCTTACCCATCCGCCCCGTTAGCACAGATACGCAGTATTTT.

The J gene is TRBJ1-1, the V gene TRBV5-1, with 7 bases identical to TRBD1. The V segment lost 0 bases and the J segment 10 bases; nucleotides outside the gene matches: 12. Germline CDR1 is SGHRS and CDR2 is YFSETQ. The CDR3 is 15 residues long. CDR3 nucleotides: TGCGCCAGCAGCTTGGCCAATCCCAGGACAGGCCTAGCTTTCTTT. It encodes CASSLANPRTGLAFF. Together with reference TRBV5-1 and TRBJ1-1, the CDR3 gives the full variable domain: KAGVTQTPRYLIKTRGQQVTLSCSPISGHRSVSWYQQTPGQGLQFLFEYFSETQRNKGNFPGRFSGRQFSNSRSEMNVSTLELGDSALYLCASSLANPRTGLAFFGQGTRLTVV.

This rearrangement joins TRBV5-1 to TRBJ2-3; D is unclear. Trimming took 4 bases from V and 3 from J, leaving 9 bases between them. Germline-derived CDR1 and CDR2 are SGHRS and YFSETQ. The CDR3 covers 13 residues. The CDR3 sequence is CASSGPSTDTQYF. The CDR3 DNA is TGCGCCAGCAGCGGGCCCTCTACAGATACGCAGTATTTT. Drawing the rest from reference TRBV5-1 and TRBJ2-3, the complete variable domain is KAGVTQTPRYLIKTRGQQVTLSCSPISGHRSVSWYQQTPGQGLQFLFEYFSETQRNKGNFPGRFSGRQFSNSRSEMNVSTLELGDSALYLCASSGPSTDTQYFGPGTRLTVL.

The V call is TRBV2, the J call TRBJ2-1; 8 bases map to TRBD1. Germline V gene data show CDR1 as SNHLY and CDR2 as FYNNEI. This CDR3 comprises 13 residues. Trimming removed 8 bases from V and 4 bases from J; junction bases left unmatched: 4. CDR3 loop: CASGQGLYNEQFF. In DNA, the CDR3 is TGTGCCAGCGGACAGGGCCTTTACAATGAGCAGTTCTTC. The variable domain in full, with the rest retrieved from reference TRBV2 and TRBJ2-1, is EPEVTQTPSHQVTQMGQEVILRCVPISNHLYFYWYRQILGQKVEFLVSFYNNEISEKSEIFDDQFSVERPDGSNFTLKIRSTKLEDSAMYFCASGQGLYNEQFFGPGTRLTVL.

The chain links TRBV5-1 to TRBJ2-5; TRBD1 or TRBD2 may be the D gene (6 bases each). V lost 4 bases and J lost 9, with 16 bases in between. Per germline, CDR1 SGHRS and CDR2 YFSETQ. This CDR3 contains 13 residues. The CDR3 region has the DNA TGCGCCAGCAGCCCGGGGACTCCAGGGGCCCAGTACTTC. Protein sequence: CASSPGTPGAQYF.

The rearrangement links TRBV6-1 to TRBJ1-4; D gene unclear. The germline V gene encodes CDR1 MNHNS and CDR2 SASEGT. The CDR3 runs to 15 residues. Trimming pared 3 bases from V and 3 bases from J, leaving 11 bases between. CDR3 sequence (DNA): TGTGCCAGCAGTGACCCGGTGAGCGCTAATGAAAAACTGTTTTTT. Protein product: CASSDPVSANEKLFF.

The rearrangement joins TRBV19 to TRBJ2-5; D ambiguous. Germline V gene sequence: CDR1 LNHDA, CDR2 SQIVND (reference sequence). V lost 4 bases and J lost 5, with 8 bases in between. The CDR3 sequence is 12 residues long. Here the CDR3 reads CASSSERETQYF. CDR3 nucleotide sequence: TGTGCCAGTAGTAGCGAGCGTGAGACCCAGTACTTC. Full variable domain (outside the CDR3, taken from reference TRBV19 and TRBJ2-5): DGGITQSPKYLFRKEGQNVTLSCEQNLNHDAMYWYRQDPGQGLRLIYYSQIVNDFQKGDIAEGYSVSREKKESFPLTVTSAQKNPTAFYLCASSSERETQYFGPGTRLLVL.

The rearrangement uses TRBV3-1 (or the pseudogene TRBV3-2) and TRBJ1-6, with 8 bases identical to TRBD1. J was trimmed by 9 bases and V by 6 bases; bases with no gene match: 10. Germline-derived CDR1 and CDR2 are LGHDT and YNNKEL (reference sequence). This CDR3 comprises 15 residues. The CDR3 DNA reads TGTGCCAGCAGTCATCCAGGGACAGGCAGTTCACCCCTCCACTTT. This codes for CASSHPGTGSSPLHF.

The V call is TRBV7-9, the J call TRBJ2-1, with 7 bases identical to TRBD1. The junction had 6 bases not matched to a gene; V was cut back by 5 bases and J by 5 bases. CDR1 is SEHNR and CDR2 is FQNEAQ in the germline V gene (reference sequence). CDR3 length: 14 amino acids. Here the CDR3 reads CASSLWTGHNEQFF. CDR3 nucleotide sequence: TGTGCCAGCAGCCTCTGGACAGGTCACAATGAGCAGTTCTTC.

The CDR3 here is CASSLANRVTGYTF. CDR3 DNA: TGTGCCAGCAGCTTAGCGAACAGGGTTACTGGCTACACCTTC. The V call is TRBV7-9, the J call TRBJ1-2, with D perhaps TRBD1 (6 bases). The germline gives CDR1 SEHNR, CDR2 FQNEAQ (reference sequence). The CDR3 is 14 amino acids. V was pared by 0 bases and J by 7 bases, with 12 bases between. The full variable domain, completed using reference TRBV7-9 and TRBJ1-2, is DTGVSQNPRHKITKRGQNVTFRCDPISEHNRLYWYRQTLGQGPEFLTYFQNEAQLEKSRLLSDRFSAERPKGSFSTLEIQRTEQGDSAMYLCASSLANRVTGYTFGSGTRLTVV.

This CDR3 reads CSVEPLIATNEKLFF. CDR3 sequence (DNA): TGCAGCGTTGAACCCTTAATTGCAACTAATGAAAAACTGTTTTTT. The chain has TRBV29-1 and TRBJ1-4; D is undetermined. Germline values: CDR1 SQVTM, CDR2 ANQGSEA. V lost 2 bases and J 0 bases, leaving 10 bases between the germline ends. CDR3 length: 15 residues.

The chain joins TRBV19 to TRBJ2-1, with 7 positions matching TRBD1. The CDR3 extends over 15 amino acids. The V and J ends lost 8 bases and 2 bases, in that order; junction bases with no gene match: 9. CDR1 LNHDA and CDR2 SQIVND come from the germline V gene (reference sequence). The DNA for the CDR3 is TGTGCCAGTGTCTCTAGACAGGGACCCTACAATGAGCAGTTCTTC. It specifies CASVSRQGPYNEQFF. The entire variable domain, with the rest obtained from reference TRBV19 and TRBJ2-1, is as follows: DGGITQSPKYLFRKEGQNVTLSCEQNLNHDAMYWYRQDPGQGLRLIYYSQIVNDFQKGDIAEGYSVSREKKESFPLTVTSAQKNPTAFYLCASVSRQGPYNEQFFGPGTRLTVL.

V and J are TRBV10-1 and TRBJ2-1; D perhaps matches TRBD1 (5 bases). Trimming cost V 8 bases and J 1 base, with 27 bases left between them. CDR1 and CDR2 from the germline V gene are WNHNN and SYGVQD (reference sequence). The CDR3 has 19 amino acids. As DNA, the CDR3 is TGCGCCAGCTTAATTAGGGGCAGGGAAGGCGGAAAGTCCTACAATGAGCAGTTCTTC. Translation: CASLIRGREGGKSYNEQFF.